This T cell receptor beta chain was obtained from a study of OX40 agonist ivuxolimab in advanced cancers. Study details: Enrolled patients in dose escalation had cancers that were hepatocellular carcinoma, melanoma, renal cell or head and neck cancer. It was permissible to have had prior anti-PD-1, anti-PD-L1 or anti-CTLA-4 therapy, and around 41% had some. One patient with hepatocellular carcinoma and two with cutaneous melanoma, three in all, had partial responses.

This table comes from immunoSEQ multiplex PCR, and its TCRdb copy is limited to in-frame clones, with some not included. The data contain roughly 89,000 clones, about 87% of them singletons. From germline, CDR1 is SEHNR and CDR2 FQNEAQ (reference sequence). Trimming removed 1 base at V and 7 bases at J, with 8 bases between. CDR3 length: 13 residues. Sequenced here: CD4+ or CD8+ T cells sorted from blood, sampled in a trial of the OX40 agonist ivuxolimab. This receptor was taken from an adult with an advanced solid tumor such as melanoma, head and neck, liver or kidney cancer. This chain links TRBV7-9 with TRBJ1-5; tentatively, D is TRBD1 (6 bases). CDR3 loop: CASSLDGGQPQHF. As DNA, the CDR3 is TGTGCCAGCAGCTTAGATGGGGGCCAGCCCCAGCATTTT. The complete variable domain, with remaining parts taken from reference TRBV7-9 and TRBJ1-5, reads DTGVSQNPRHKITKRGQNVTFRCDPISEHNRLYWYRQTLGQGPEFLTYFQNEAQLEKSRLLSDRFSAERPKGSFSTLEIQRTEQGDSAMYLCASSLDGGQPQHFGDGTRLSIL.